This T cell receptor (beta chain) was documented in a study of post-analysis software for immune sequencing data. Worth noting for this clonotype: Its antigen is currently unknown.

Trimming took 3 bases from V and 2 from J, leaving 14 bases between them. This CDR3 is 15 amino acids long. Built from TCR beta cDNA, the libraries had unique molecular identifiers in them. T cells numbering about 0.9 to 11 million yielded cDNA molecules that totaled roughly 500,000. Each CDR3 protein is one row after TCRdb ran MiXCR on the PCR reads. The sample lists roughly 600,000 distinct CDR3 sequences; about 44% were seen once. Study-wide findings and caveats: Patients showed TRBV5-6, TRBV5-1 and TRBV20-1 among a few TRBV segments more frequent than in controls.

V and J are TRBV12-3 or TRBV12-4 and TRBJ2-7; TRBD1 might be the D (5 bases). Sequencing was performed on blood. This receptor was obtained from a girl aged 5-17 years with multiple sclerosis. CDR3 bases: TGTGCCAGCAGTTTTGGGCAGGGCGCCCCCTACGAGCAGTACTTC. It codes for CASSFGQGAPYEQYF.